This T cell receptor beta chain was documented in a study of blood T cell repertoires in COVID-19. About the study: Both acute and convalescent COVID-19 samples were obtained from the United States, Italy and Spain. PBMCs, B-cell-depleted T cells, or T cells were the source of the cDNA or gDNA that made up the material.

Authors' methods: Reference gene primer amplification yielded estimated nucleated cell counts. Profiled with immunoSEQ multiplex PCR; TCRdb holds only in-frame clones, not every one. V, J and clone size derive from that table, while D and trimming were established from the DNA sequence. The sample comprises 350,000 to 450,000 clones, around 85% of which are singletons, and roughly 3.9% rests with the top ten. J lost 2 bases, V lost 4 bases, and 7 bases had no gene match. Per the germline V gene, CDR1 is MNHEY and CDR2 is SVGAGI. The CDR3 totals 16 residues. The rearrangement links TRBV6-5 to TRBJ2-1; 8 bases map to TRBD2. Sample: peripheral blood. This TCR was recovered from a woman between 18 and 29 years old with acute or convalescent COVID-19. For the CDR3, the DNA is TGTGCCAGCAGTTCCGGGAGCGGGAGAGCCTACAATGAGCAGTTCTTC. Its protein is CASSSGSGRAYNEQFF.